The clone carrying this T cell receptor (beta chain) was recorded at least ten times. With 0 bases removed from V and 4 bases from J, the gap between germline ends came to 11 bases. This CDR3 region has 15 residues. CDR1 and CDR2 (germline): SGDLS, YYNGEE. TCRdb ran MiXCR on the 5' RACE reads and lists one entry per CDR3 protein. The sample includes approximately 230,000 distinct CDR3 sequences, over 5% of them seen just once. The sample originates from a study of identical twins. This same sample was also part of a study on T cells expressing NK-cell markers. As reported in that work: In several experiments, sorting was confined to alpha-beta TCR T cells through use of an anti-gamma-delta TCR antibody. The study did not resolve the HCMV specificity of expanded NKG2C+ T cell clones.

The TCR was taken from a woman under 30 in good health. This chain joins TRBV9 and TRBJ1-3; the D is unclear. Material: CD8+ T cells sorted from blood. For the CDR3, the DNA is TGTGCCAGCAGCGTAGTGGGTTCGGAAGGAAACACCATATATTTT. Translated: CASSVVGSEGNTIYF.